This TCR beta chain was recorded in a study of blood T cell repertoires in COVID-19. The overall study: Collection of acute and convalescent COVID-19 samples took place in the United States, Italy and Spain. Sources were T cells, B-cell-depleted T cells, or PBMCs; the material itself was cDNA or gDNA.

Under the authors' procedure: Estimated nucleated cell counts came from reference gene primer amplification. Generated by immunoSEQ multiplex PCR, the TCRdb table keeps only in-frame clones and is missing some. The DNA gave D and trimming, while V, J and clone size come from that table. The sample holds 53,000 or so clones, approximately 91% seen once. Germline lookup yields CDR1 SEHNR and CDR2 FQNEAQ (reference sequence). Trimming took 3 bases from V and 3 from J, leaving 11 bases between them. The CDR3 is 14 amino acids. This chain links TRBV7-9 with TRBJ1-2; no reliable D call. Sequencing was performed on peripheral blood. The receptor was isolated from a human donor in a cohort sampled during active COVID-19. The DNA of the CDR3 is TGTGCCAGCAGCTTTGGAGGACGCTACTATGGCTACACCTTC. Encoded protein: CASSFGGRYYGYTF.